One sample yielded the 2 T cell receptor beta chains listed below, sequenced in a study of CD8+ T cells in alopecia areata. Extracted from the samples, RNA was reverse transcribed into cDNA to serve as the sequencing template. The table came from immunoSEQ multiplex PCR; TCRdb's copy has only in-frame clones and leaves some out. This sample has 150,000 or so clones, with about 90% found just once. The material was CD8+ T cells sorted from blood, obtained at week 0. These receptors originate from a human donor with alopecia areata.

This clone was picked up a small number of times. As DNA, the CDR3 is TGCGCCACTAATACAGGGTACCAAGAGACCCAGTACTTC. This encodes CATNTGYQETQYF. The chain has TRBV23-1 and TRBJ2-5; D may be TRBD1 (6 bases). TRBV23-1 is annotated as an ORF whose role is uncertain. The CDR3 has 13 amino acids. V gave up 10 bases and J gave up 0 bases, with 12 bases separating them.

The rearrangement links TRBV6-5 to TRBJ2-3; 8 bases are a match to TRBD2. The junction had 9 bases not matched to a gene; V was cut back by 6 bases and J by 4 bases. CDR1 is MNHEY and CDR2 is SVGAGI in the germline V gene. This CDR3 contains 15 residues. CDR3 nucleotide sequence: TGTGCCAGCAGAGCGGCTAGCGGGTTGGCAGATACGCAGTATTTT. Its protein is CASRAASGLADTQYF.